These 18 T cell receptor beta chains were all obtained from the same sample, sequenced in a study of T-cell reconstitution after alpha-beta-depleted transplantation in children (dated by TCRdb to about 2016). This specimen's treatment or condition label, per the study, means: allogeneic hematopoietic cell transplantation with graft depleted of TCRalphabeta T cells and CD19 B cells. Library method: PCR. The run used an Illumina HiSeq 2500. TCR library preparation used molecular barcoding, with unique molecular identifiers applied to normalize quantification of the TCRbeta repertoire. The raw public data were reprocessed by TCRdb itself: fastp quality trimming at Q25, MiXCR clonotype calling, in-frame beta chains only. CDR3 protein duplicates are merged, each entry listing the most common genes and DNA. Counted in this sample were about 98,000 distinct CDR3 sequences; 20% to 25% of them appeared once. The ten largest account for roughly 23% of the sample.

Sequenced here: PBMCs, sampled before TCRalphabeta/CD19-depleted stem cell transplant. The origin of the receptors is a boy under 10 years old with acute lymphoblastic leukemia, due to receive a stem cell transplant.

This clonotype was picked up a small number of times. The J gene is TRBJ2-1, the V gene TRBV7-2, with D possibly being TRBD1 (7 bases). CDR3 size: 15 residues. Germline V gene data show CDR1 as SGHTA and CDR2 as FQGNSA. The ends were cut back, 4 bases at V and 9 bases at J, with 19 bases in the middle. Here the CDR3 DNA reads TGTGCCAGCAGCTCGAACAGGGGACTGGAGAGTGAGCAGTTCTTC. As protein: CASSSNRGLESEQFF.

This clonotype was picked up a small number of times. The chain recombines TRBV3-1 with TRBJ2-5; no firm D call. Trimming cost V 1 base and J 5 bases, with 8 bases left between them. CDR1 is LGHDT and CDR2 is YNNKEL in the germline V gene (reference sequence). The CDR3 loop spans 13 amino acids. In DNA form, the CDR3 reads TGTGCCAGCAGCCAAGGCTTGAAGGAGACCCAGTACTTC. Translation: CASSQGLKETQYF.

V is TRBV7-9 and J is TRBJ2-5, with 7 bases that match TRBD1. CDR1 SEHNR and CDR2 FQNEAQ come from the germline V gene (reference sequence). The CDR3 is 14 amino acids. Losses at the gene ends were 4 bases for V and 1 base for J; bases not matched to a gene: 3. In DNA form, the CDR3 reads TGTGCCAGCAGCTGGGGACAGTCCCAAGAGACCCAGTACTTC. It yields the protein CASSWGQSQETQYF.

This sequence joins TRBV14 and TRBJ2-1; TRBD1 aligns across 8 bases. The CDR3 totals 15 residues. CDR1 is SGHDN, CDR2 FVKESK, per germline. The junction had 3 bases not matched to a gene; V was cut back by 0 bases and J by 5 bases. As DNA, the CDR3 is TGTGCCAGCAGCCAAGATCAGACAGGGGACAATGAGCAGTTCTTC. This sequence encodes CASSQDQTGDNEQFF.

V gene TRBV28 combines with J gene TRBJ2-1; TRBD2 matches at 9 bases. The CDR3 runs 15 residues. Trimming cost V 7 bases and J 3 bases; bases outside gene matches: 7. The germline V gene has CDR1 MDHEN and CDR2 SYDVKM. CDR3 amino acids: CASNSGTSYYNEQFF. In DNA form, the CDR3 reads TGTGCCAGCAATTCCGGGACTAGCTACTACAATGAGCAGTTCTTC.

There are a few counts of this clonotype. V and J are TRBV20-1 and TRBJ2-5; 9 bases line up with TRBD1. V dropped 6 bases and J dropped 7; count of bases not matched to a gene: 3. From germline, CDR1 is DFQATT and CDR2 SNEGSKA (reference sequence). CDR3 length equals 11 residues. This CDR3 reads CSAAQGATQYF. The CDR3 DNA reads as TGCAGTGCCGCACAGGGGGCGACCCAGTACTTC.

The chain employs TRBV7-9 and TRBJ1-2, with 8 bases aligning to TRBD1. Trimming at V came to 8 bases and at J to 2 bases, leaving 13 bases not matched to a gene. CDR3 length: 16 residues. Germline V lookup: CDR1 SEHNR, CDR2 FQNEAQ (reference sequence). The CDR3 region has the DNA TGTGCCAGCGGCTCACATGGGACAGGCGAGAACTATGGCTACACCTTC. Translation gives CASGSHGTGENYGYTF. The whole variable domain, filled in from reference TRBV7-9 and TRBJ1-2, reads DTGVSQNPRHKITKRGQNVTFRCDPISEHNRLYWYRQTLGQGPEFLTYFQNEAQLEKSRLLSDRFSAERPKGSFSTLEIQRTEQGDSAMYLCASGSHGTGENYGYTFGSGTRLTVV.

This clonotype was recorded at least ten times. This chain joins TRBV4-3 and TRBJ1-1; D might be TRBD1 (6 bases). The CDR3 sequence is 14 residues long. V was trimmed by 3 bases and J by 1 base, leaving 9 bases between them. Germline CDR1 is LGHNA and CDR2 is YSLEER. CDR3: CASSHLQGNTEAFF. Written as DNA, the CDR3 is TGCGCCAGCAGCCATTTACAGGGGAACACTGAAGCTTTCTTT.

This chain uses TRBV11-2 with TRBJ2-3; 7 positions match TRBD2. V was clipped by 1 base and J by 2 bases; unmatched bases: 12. Germline V gene sequence: CDR1 SGHAT, CDR2 FQNNGV. This CDR3 spans 18 amino acids. Here the CDR3 reads CASSLGYLADSDTDTQYF. The CDR3 nucleotides read TGTGCCAGCAGCTTAGGGTATCTAGCGGACTCAGACACAGATACGCAGTATTTT.

The rearrangement uses TRBV5-1 and TRBJ2-1; tentative D call: TRBD2 (6 bases). V was cut by 1 base and J by 10 bases, with 18 bases left in between. The CDR3 has 15 amino acids. Germline CDR1 SGHRS, CDR2 YFSETQ. This chain's CDR3 is CASSLSGDRVGEQFF. The CDR3 bases are TGCGCCAGCAGCTTGTCGGGGGACCGCGTTGGGGAGCAGTTCTTC.

The rearrangement links TRBV5-4 to TRBJ1-1, with TRBD1 matching over 9 bases. The V gene's germline CDR1 is SGHNT and CDR2 YYREEE (reference sequence). V lost 0 bases, J lost 2 bases, and 2 bases stayed unmatched. The CDR3 consists of 15 residues. The CDR3 is CASSLGDRVNTEAFF. Here the CDR3 DNA reads TGTGCCAGCAGCTTGGGGGACAGGGTAAACACTGAAGCTTTCTTT. The full variable domain, in which reference TRBV5-4 and TRBJ1-1 provide the parts outside the CDR3, is ETGVTQSPTHLIKTRGQQVTLRCSSQSGHNTVSWYQQALGQGPQFIFQYYREEENGRGNFPPRFSGLQFPNYSSELNVNALELDDSALYLCASSLGDRVNTEAFFGQGTRLTVV.

The rearrangement uses TRBV14 and TRBJ1-4; weak D call: TRBD1 (5 bases). The CDR3 runs 16 residues. Germline V CDR1 and CDR2: SGHDN, FVKESK. Trimming cost V 2 bases and J 5 bases, with 15 bases left between them. The CDR3 spells CASSQLTGLKNEKLFF. The CDR3 region has the DNA TGTGCCAGCAGCCAATTAACGGGACTGAAAAATGAAAAACTGTTTTTT.

The chain carries TRBV4-3 and TRBJ1-1; D uncertain. CDR1 and CDR2 (germline): LGHNA, YSLEER. This CDR3 contains 13 residues. With 4 bases removed from V and 1 base from J, the gap between germline ends came to 7 bases. The CDR3 DNA follows: TGCGCCAGCAGCCCGTCGGGGAACACTGAAGCTTTCTTT. It codes for CASSPSGNTEAFF.

The chain joins TRBV20-1 to TRBJ2-5; D is unclear. The CDR3 consists of 14 residues. The V end lost 0 bases, the J end lost 0 bases, and 8 bases lay between the germline ends. Germline assignment: CDR1 DFQATT and CDR2 SNEGSKA (reference sequence). CDR3 sequence reads: CSARDQANQETQYF. The CDR3 DNA follows: TGCAGTGCTAGAGATCAGGCTAACCAAGAGACCCAGTACTTC.

The chain combines TRBV21-1 with TRBJ2-1; the table's D call, TRBD2, has no DNA check behind it. TRBV21-1 constitutes a pseudogene. This CDR3 spans 16 amino acids. The CDR3 DNA reads TGTGCCAGCAGCAAAGCTCCGGGGATTGGCGACAATGAGCAGTTCTTC. Translation gives CASSKAPGIGDNEQFF.

Comments on this clonotype: At one of its ends the junction is not consistent with the germline gene, which may arise from a read error. This chain links TRBV5-1 with TRBJ2-3, with 9 nucleotides matching TRBD1. Germline V gene sequence: CDR1 SGHRS, CDR2 YFSETQ. The CDR3 loop spans 16 amino acids. Here the CDR3 DNA reads TGCGCCAGCAGCGGACAGCCGGGACAGGGCACGGATACGCAGTATTTT. This encodes CASSGQPGQGTDTQYF.

The chain links TRBV5-1 to TRBJ1-2; D call uncertain. Germline assignment: CDR1 SGHRS and CDR2 YFSETQ. This CDR3 has 14 residues. Trimming shortened V by 0 bases and J by 4 bases, and 10 bases separated the two germline ends. CDR3 loop: CASSLARSTYGYTF. Written as DNA, the CDR3 is TGCGCCAGCAGCTTGGCACGGTCCACCTATGGCTACACCTTC.

This clonotype was counted only a few times. The chain combines TRBV12-3 or TRBV12-4 with TRBJ2-3; 7 nucleotides align to TRBD1. The trim removed 4 bases at V and 4 bases at J, leaving 11 bases unmatched. The length of the CDR3 is 16 residues. This CDR3 is CASSSNSGGQADTQYF. The CDR3 bases are TGTGCCAGCAGTTCAAATTCAGGGGGACAAGCAGATACGCAGTATTTT.